This passage covers 3 T cell receptor beta chains from one sample sequenced in a study of Tregs in tolerant kidney transplant recipients. Some clones are missing from TCRdb's copy, which holds only in-frame ones; the method was immunoSEQ multiplex PCR. The sample has about 240,000 clones, 84% seen once. Material: CD4+ T cells from blood. Receptors were obtained from a human donor in good health.

V and J are TRBV10-3 and TRBJ2-3; the match to TRBD2 covers 13 bases. Germline CDR1 reads ENHRY; CDR2 reads SYGVKD. This CDR3 contains 16 residues. J gave up 4 bases and V 2 bases, and 3 bases lay outside the gene matches. The CDR3 is CAISEPTSGRPDTQYF. CDR3 nucleotide sequence: TGTGCCATCAGTGAGCCGACTAGCGGGAGGCCAGATACGCAGTATTTT.

The chain employs TRBV6-6 and TRBJ2-4; D remains unclear. Germline lookup yields CDR1 MNHNY and CDR2 SVGAGI (reference sequence). V was shortened by 4 bases and J by 0 bases, with 10 bases between the two germline ends. This CDR3 region has 15 residues. CDR3 residues: CASSFGGTAKNIQYF. CDR3 coding DNA: TGTGCCAGCAGTTTCGGCGGCACAGCCAAAAACATTCAGTACTTC.

This clone has just a few counts. J is TRBJ2-6 and V is TRBV5-1; D might be TRBD1 or TRBD2, each matching 6 bases. Trimming took off 4 bases at V and 0 bases at J, with 14 bases between the two ends. This CDR3 is built from 17 residues. Germline loops: CDR1 SGHRS, CDR2 YFSETQ. CDR3 in DNA: TGCGCCAGCAGCCTGGAGGGACATCGCTCTGGGGCCAACGTCCTGACTTTC. It codes for CASSLEGHRSGANVLTF. The full variable domain, with the rest looked up from reference TRBV5-1 and TRBJ2-6, is KAGVTQTPRYLIKTRGQQVTLSCSPISGHRSVSWYQQTPGQGLQFLFEYFSETQRNKGNFPGRFSGRQFSNSRSEMNVSTLELGDSALYLCASSLEGHRSGANVLTFGAGSRLTVL.